Here is one T cell receptor beta chain with its context. Lacking the conserved final phenylalanine or tryptophan, this CDR3 likely reflects a read error. The data stem from a study of T cells in Graves' hyperthyroidism and ophthalmopathy. Amplification targeted TCR beta CDR3 regions from RNA transcripts. RT-PCR in the first round (using the HTBI primer set) targeted the TCR CDR3. TCRdb itself ran the multiplex PCR reads through MiXCR, one entry per CDR3 protein. The sample has 390,000 or so distinct CDR3 sequences, roughly 15% seen once. Germline V gives CDR1 SGHTA, CDR2 FQGTGA. The ends lost 5 bases at V and 6 bases at J; junction bases unmatched: 8. This CDR3 contains 15 residues.

Sample: blood. The clonotype originates from a young man with Graves' ophthalmopathy. This sequence joins TRBV7-3 and TRBJ2-3, with 10 bases identical to TRBD2. The CDR3 region has the DNA TGTGCCAGCAGCACAACTAGCGGGATATTGGATACGCAGTATCTT. Its protein product is CASSTTSGILDTQYL.